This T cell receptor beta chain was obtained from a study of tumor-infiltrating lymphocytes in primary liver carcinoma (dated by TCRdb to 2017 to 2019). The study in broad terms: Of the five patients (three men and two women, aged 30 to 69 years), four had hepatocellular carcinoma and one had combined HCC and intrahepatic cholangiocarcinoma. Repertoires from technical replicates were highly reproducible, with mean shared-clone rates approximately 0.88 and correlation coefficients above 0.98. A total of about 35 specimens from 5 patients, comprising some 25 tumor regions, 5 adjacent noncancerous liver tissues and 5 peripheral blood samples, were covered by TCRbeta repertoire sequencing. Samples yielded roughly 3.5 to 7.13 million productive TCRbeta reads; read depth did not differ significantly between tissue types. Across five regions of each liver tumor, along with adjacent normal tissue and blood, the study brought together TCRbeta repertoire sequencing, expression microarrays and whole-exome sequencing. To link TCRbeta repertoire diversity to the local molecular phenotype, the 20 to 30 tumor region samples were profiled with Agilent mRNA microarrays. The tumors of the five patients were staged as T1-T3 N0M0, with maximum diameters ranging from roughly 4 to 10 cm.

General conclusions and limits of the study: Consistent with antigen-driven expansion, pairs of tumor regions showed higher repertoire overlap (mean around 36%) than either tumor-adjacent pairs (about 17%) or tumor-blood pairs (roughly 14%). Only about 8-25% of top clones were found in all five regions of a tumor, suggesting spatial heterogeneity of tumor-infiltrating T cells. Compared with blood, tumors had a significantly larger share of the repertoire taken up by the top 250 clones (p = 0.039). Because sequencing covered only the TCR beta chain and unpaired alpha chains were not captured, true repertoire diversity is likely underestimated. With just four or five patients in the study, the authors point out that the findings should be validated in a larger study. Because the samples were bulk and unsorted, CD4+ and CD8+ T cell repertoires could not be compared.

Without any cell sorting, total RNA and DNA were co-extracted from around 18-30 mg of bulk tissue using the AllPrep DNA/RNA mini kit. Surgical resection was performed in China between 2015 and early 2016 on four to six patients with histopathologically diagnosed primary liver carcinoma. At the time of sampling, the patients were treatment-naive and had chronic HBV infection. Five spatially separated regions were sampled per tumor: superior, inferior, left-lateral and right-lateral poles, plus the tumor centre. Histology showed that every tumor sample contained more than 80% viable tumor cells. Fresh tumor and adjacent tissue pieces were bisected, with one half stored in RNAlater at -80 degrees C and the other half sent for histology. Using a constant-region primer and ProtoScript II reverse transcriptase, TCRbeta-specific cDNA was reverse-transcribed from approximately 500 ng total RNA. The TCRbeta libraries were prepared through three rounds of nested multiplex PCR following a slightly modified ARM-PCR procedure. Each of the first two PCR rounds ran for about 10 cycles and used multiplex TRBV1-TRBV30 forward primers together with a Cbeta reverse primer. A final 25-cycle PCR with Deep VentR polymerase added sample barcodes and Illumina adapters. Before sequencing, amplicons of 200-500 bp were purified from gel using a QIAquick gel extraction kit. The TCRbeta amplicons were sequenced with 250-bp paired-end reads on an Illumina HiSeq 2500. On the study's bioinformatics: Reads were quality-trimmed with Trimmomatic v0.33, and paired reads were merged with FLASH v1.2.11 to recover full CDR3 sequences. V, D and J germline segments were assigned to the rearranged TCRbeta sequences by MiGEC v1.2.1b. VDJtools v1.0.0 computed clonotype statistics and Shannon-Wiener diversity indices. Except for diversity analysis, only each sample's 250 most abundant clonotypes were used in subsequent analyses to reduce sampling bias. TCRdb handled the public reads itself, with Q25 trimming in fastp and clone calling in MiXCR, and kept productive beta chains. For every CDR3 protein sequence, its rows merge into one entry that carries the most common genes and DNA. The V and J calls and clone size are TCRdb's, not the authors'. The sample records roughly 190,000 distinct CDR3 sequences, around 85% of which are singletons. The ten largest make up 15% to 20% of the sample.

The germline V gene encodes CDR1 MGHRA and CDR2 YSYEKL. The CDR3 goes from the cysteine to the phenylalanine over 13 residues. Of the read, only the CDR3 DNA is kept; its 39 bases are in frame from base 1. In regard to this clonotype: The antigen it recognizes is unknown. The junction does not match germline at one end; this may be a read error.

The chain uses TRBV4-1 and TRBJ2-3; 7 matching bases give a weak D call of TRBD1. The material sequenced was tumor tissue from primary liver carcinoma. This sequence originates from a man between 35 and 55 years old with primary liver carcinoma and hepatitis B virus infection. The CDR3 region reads CASSREYQGGPHF. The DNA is TGTGCCAGCAGCCGAGAATACCAGGGGGGACCCCATTTT.